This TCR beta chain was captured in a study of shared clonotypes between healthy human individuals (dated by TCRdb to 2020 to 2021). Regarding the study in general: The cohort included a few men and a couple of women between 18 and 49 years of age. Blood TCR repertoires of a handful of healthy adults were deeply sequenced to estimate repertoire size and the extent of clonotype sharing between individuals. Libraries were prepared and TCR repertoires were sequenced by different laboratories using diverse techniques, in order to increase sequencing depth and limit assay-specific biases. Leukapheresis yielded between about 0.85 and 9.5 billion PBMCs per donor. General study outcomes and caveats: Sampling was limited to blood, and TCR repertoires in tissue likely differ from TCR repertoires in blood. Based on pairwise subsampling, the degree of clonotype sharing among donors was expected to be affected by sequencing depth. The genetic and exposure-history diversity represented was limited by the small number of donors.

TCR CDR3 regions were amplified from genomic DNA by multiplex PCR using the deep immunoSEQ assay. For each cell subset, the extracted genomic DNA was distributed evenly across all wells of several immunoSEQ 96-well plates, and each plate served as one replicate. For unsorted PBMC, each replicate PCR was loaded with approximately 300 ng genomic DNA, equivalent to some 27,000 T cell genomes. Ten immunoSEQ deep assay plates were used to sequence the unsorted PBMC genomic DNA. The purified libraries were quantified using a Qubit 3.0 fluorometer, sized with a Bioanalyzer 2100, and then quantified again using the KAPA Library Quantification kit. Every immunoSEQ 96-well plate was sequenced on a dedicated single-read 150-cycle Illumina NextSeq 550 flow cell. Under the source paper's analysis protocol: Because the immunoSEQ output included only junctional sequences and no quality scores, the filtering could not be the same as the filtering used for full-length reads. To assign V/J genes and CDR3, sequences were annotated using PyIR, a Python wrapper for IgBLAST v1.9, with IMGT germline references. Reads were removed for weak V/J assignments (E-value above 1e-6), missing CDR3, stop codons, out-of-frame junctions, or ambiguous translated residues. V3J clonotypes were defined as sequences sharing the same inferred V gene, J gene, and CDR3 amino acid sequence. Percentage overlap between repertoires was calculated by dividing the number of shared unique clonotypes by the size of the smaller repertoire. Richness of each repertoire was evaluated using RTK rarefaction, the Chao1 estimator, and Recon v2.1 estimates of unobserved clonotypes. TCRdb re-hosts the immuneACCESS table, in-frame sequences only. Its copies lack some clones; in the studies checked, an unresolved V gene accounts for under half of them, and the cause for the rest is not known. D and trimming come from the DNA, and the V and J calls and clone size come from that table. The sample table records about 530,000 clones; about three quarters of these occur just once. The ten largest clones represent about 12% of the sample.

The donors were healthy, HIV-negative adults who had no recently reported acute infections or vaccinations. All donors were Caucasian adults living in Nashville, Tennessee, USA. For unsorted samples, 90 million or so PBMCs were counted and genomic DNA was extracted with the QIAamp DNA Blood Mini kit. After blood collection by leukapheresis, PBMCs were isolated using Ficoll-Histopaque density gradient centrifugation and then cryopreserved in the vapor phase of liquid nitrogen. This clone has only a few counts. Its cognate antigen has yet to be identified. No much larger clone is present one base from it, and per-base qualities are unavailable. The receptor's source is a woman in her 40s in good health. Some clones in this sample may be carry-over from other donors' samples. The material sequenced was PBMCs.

For the CDR3, the sequence is CSVGYSSNQPQHF. Read as DNA, the sequence is TGCAGCGTTGGTTACAGCAGCAATCAGCCCCAGCATTTT. The V and J genes are TRBV29-1 and TRBJ1-5; no D segment can be confidently identified. The CDR3 measures 13 amino acids from cysteine to phenylalanine. Left in the record is the CDR3 DNA by itself, 39 bases read in frame from the first base. Trimming costs V 4 bases and J 1 base, and their ends lie 8 bases apart. CDR1 and CDR2, looked up from the germline V gene, are SQVTM and ANQGSEA.